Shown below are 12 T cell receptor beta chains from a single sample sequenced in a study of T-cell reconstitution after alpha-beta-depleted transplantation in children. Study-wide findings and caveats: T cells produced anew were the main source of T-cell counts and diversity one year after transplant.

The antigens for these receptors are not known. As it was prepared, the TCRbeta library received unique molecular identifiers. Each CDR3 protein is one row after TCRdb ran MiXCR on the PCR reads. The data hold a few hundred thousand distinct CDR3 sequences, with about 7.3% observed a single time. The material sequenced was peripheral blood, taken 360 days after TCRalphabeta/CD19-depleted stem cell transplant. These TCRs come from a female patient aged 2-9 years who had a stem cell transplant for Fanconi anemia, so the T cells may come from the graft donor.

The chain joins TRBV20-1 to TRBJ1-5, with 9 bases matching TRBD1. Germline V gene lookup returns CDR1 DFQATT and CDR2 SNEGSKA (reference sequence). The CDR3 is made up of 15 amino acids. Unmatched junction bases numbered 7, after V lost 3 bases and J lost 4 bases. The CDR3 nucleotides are TGCAGTGCTAGCGCCGGACAGGGGAGGAATCAGCCCCAGCATTTT. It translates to CSASAGQGRNQPQHF.

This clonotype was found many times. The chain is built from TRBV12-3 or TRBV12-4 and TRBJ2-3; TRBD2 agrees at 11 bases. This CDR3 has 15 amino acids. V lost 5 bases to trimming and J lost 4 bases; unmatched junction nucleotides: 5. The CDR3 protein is CASSLSGGASDTQYF. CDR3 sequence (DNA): TGTGCCAGCAGTCTTAGCGGGGGGGCCTCAGATACGCAGTATTTT.

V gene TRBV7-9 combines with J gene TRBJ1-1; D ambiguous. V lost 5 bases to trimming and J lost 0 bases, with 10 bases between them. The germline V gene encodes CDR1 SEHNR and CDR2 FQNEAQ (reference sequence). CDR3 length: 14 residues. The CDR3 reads CASSPTALNTEAFF. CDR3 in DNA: TGTGCCAGCAGCCCCACAGCGTTGAACACTGAAGCTTTCTTT.

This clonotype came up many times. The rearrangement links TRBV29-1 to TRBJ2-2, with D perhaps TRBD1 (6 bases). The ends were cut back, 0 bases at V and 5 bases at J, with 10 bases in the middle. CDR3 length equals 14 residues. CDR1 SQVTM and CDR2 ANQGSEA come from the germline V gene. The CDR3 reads CSVEDDRRTGELFF. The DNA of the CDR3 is TGCAGCGTTGAAGACGACAGGCGGACCGGGGAGCTGTTTTTT.

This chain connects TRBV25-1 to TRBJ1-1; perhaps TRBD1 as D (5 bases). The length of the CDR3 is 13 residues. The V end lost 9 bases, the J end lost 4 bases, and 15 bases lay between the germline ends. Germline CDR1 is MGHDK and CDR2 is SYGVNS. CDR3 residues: CASRGGAVTEAFF. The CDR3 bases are TGTGCCAGTCGAGGCGGGGCGGTCACTGAAGCTTTCTTT.

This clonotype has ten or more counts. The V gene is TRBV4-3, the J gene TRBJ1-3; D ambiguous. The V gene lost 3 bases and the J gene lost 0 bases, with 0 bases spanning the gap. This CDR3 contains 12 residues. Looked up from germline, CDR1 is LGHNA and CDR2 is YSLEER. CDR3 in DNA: TGCGCCAGCAGCCACTCTGGAAACACCATATATTTT. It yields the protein CASSHSGNTIYF.

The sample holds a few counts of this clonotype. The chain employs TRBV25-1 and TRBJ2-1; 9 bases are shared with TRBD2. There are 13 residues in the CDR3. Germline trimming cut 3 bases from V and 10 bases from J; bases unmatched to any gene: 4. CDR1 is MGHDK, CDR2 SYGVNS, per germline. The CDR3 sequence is CASSDLLAGEQFF. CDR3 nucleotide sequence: TGTGCCAGCAGTGATTTGCTAGCGGGGGAGCAGTTCTTC.

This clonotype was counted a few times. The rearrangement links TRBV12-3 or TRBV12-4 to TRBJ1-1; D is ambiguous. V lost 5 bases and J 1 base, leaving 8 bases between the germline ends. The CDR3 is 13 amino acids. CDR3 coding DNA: TGTGCCAGCAGTGGGGTTTCGAACACTGAAGCTTTCTTT. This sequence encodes CASSGVSNTEAFF.

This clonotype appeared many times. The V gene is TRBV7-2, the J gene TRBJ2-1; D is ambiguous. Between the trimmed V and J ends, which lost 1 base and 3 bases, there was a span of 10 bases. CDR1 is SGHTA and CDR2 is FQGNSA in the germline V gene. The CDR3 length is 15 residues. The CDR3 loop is CASSLGDFFYNEQFF. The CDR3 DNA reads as TGTGCCAGCAGCTTAGGAGACTTTTTCTACAATGAGCAGTTCTTC.

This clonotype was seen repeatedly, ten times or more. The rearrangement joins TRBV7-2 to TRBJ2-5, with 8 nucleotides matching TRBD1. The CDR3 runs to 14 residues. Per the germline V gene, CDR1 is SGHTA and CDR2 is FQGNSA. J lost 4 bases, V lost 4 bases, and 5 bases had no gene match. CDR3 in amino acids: CASSYDRGRETQYF. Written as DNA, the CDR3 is TGTGCCAGCAGCTATGACAGGGGAAGAGAGACCCAGTACTTC.

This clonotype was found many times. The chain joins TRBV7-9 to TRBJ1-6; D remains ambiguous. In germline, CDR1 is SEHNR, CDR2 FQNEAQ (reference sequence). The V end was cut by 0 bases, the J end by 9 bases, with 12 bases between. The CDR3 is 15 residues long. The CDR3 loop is CASSLAGLVGSPLHF. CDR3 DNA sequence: TGTGCCAGCAGCTTAGCAGGGCTGGTGGGTTCACCCCTCCACTTT. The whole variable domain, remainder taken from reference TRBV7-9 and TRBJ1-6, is DTGVSQNPRHKITKRGQNVTFRCDPISEHNRLYWYRQTLGQGPEFLTYFQNEAQLEKSRLLSDRFSAERPKGSFSTLEIQRTEQGDSAMYLCASSLAGLVGSPLHFGNGTRLTVT.

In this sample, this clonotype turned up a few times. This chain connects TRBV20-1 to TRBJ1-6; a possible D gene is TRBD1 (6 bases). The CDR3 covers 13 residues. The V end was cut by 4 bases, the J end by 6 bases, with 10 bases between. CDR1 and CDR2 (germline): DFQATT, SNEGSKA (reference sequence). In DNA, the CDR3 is TGCAGTGCTACGATAGGGGGTAATTCACCCCTCCACTTT. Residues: CSATIGGNSPLHF.